What follows is one T cell receptor beta chain and its context. Which antigen it targets is not known. No base quality values were provided; no much bigger clone lies one nucleotide off. The study was a case-control design nested within a healthcare worker cohort in London, UK, with weekly nasopharyngeal swab PCR tests and blood sampling. Healthcare workers were recruited during the week of the UK lockdown, between 23 and 31 March 2020, and followed weekly for up to about 15 weeks. These data come from a study of early T cells in non-severe SARS-CoV-2 infection (dated by TCRdb to the early 2020s). In terms of the full investigation: TCR sequencing used bulk RNA from unsorted whole blood, so alpha and beta chains could not be paired. Points the paper makes about the study in general: VDJdb matching was skewed toward anti-spike CD8 responses and likely underestimated virus-specific expansions by missing private and CD4 specificities.

The library was built by means of 5' RACE. Sequencing instrument: NextSeq 500. In the TCR library protocol, unique molecular identifiers were attached to individual cDNA molecules to correct for PCR bias and sequencing error. Both TCR alpha and beta chains were sequenced, and tight co-correlation was observed between alpha and beta sequence abundances in each sample. Per the authors' processing: Decombinator V4 was used to perform V gene, J gene and CDR3 annotation of TCR sequences. TCRs were defined as expanded if a significant change between any two time points was detected under a Poisson model with p below 0.0001. Abundances of TCRs were expressed as counts per million after normalisation to the total number of TCRs sequenced in each sample. MAIT TCRs were defined by TRAV1-2 paired with TRAJ12, TRAJ20 or TRAJ33, and iNKT TCRs by TRAV10 paired with TRAJ18. A search of VDJdb, accessed on 1 November 2021, was run for TCRs annotated to CMV, EBV and SARS-CoV-2, with TCRs annotated for multiple antigens excluded. TCRdb itself trimmed the public reads at Q25 with fastp, ran MiXCR and retained productive beta chains. Each entry is one CDR3 protein sequence, shown with its most common DNA and genes. The V and J calls follow TCRdb's processing rather than the paper's. Recorded for this sample are about 62,000 distinct CDR3 sequences; 8.5% to 9.5% of them occurred a single time. The ten largest clones add up to around 1.3% of the sample.

V lost 1 base and J lost 1 base; the stretch between them is 7 bases long. The germline V gene (reference sequence) sets CDR1 to LGHDT and CDR2 to YNNKEL. The CDR3 runs 14 amino acids, cysteine and phenylalanine included. This entry keeps only the CDR3 DNA: 42 bases, framed from base 1. The TCR was taken from an adult who was a healthcare worker with PCR-confirmed SARS-CoV-2 infection or an uninfected control (not recorded which). The chain joins TRBV3-1 to TRBJ1-2; the D gene is unclear. The specimen sequenced was whole blood. The nucleotides read TGTGCCAGCAGCCAAGTTGCGTTTAACTATGGCTACACCTTC. This yields the protein CASSQVAFNYGYTF.